A selection of T cell receptor beta chains follows, all from one sample in a study of blood T cell repertoires in COVID-19. Clones were sequenced by immunoSEQ multiplex PCR, and TCRdb holds only the in-frame ones, with some missing. The sample records about 100,000 clones, over 75% being singletons. The sequencing input was peripheral blood. The origin of the receptors is a man aged 55 to 70 with acute or convalescent COVID-19. CDR3s include the opening cysteine and the closing phenylalanine or tryptophan. D genes are given only for firm matches. Part of the rows lack a size; the others show once, few, many or a class for expanded clones.

J gene	V gene	D gene	clone size	CDR3 DNA	CDR3 protein
TRBJ2-7	TRBV14	-	-	TGTGCCAGCAGCCTCCTCGGCGAGCAGTACTTC	CASSLLGEQYF
TRBJ1-3	TRBV30	TRBD1	few	TGTGCCTGGAGTGTACAGGGGGTCAACTTCGGAAACACCATATATTTT	CAWSVQGVNFGNTIYF
TRBJ2-1	TRBV11-2	TRBD2	-	TGTGCCAGCAGCTTCAGCGGGGGGGACAGTGAGCAGTTCTTC	CASSFSGGDSEQFF
TRBJ1-4	TRBV18	-	-	TGTGCCAGCTCACCAATCCCAAATGAAAAACTGTTTTTT	CASSPIPNEKLFF
TRBJ2-4	TRBV27	-	-	TGTGCCAGCAGTCTGAGGCCCCCCTTGTGGGCCAAAAACATTCAGTACTTC	CASSLRPPLWAKNIQYF
TRBJ1-1	TRBV6-5	-	-	TGTGCCAGCAGTTACACGGAGATCGGGACTGAAGCTTTCTTT	CASSYTEIGTEAFF
TRBJ1-4	TRBV7-2	TRBD1	-	TGTGCCAGCAGCCCGGGACAGAATAATGAAAAACTGTTTTTT	CASSPGQNNEKLFF
TRBJ2-7	TRBV6-5	TRBD2	-	TGTGCCAGCAGAACCGGGACGGGAGGTCCCTACGAGCAGTACTTC	CASRTGTGGPYEQYF
TRBJ1-5	TRBV5-1	-	-	TGCGCCAGCAAATTGGGGGGAGTCCAGCCCCAGCATTTT	CASKLGGVQPQHF
TRBJ1-2	TRBV5-1	-	-	TGCGCCAGCAGCTTACAGACCAACTATGGCTACACCTTC	CASSLQTNYGYTF
TRBJ2-7	TRBV30	TRBD1	-	TGTGCCTGGAGTTCGGGGGGACAGGGGTTCGAGCAGTACTTC	CAWSSGGQGFEQYF
TRBJ1-4	TRBV7-9	-	-	TGTGCCAGCAGCCGGGACATTGCAACTAATGAAAAACTGTTTTTT	CASSRDIATNEKLFF
TRBJ2-7	TRBV27	TRBD2	once	TGTGCCAGCAGTCCCTATCCCCCCCAAGTCGCCCTGGGGGGGTACGAGCAGTACTTC	CASSPYPPQVALGGYEQYF
TRBJ2-7	TRBV7-6	-	-	TGTGCCAGCAGCTGGGGGACATTTGGCTCCTACGAGCAGTACTTC	CASSWGTFGSYEQYF
TRBJ2-7	TRBV14	-	-	TGTGCCAGCAGCCAAGTTTGGCCGGGGGACCGCGAGCAGTACTTC	CASSQVWPGDREQYF
TRBJ1-1	TRBV10-3	-	few	TGTGCCATCAGAAAGGACACAGGAACGAACACTGAAGCTTTCTTT	CAIRKDTGTNTEAFF
TRBJ1-5	TRBV19	-	-	TGTGCCAGCAGGGGCCTCTACGAGAATCAGCCCCAGCATTTT	CASRGLYENQPQHF
TRBJ1-1	TRBV7-9	-	-	TGTGCCAGCAGCTCTTGGACAGAGAACACTGAAGCTTTCTTT	CASSSWTENTEAFF
TRBJ2-1	TRBV18	TRBD2	-	TGTGCCAGCTCACCATTTGGCGGGAGGAGAAATGAGCAGTTCTTC	CASSPFGGRRNEQFF
TRBJ2-5	TRBV11-2	TRBD2	-	TGTGCCAGCAGCTTCGGGACTAGCGGGCCCATAGTCGGGTACTTC	CASSFGTSGPIVGYF
TRBJ2-6	TRBV6-5	-	-	TGTGCCAGCAGACCCCCCCGAGGATCGGCCAACGTCCTGACTTTC	CASRPPRGSANVLTF
TRBJ2-7	TRBV3-1/TRBV3-2	-	-	TGTGCCAGCAGTCAAGGGACACCAGCTCACTCCGAGCAGTACTTC	CASSQGTPAHSEQYF
TRBJ1-4	TRBV27	TRBD1	-	TGTGCCAGCAGTACCCCCGGGACAGTGGGGGCCAAACTGTTTTTT	CASSTPGTVGAKLFF
TRBJ1-4	TRBV7-9	TRBD1	-	TGTGCCAGCAGCCCCCACAGGGGGAGAAATGAAAAACTGTTTTTT	CASSPHRGRNEKLFF
TRBJ2-7	TRBV19	-	once	TGTGCCAGTAGTATGAGGTTGAGGATCGCCTACGAGCAGTACTTC	CASSMRLRIAYEQYF
TRBJ2-3	TRBV5-1	-	-	TGCGCCAGCAGCTTGGGGCAGGGTTCAGATACGCAGTATTTT	CASSLGQGSDTQYF
TRBJ2-7	TRBV6-5	TRBD2	-	TGTGCCAGTCGGAGAGCGGGGGGGCCTCGGGAGCAGTACTTC	CASRRAGGPREQYF
TRBJ2-7	TRBV14	-	-	TGTGCCAGCAGCCAAGAGCCGGGTTCGCTATTGGACGAGCAGTACTTC	CASSQEPGSLLDEQYF
TRBJ1-6	TRBV2	TRBD1	-	TGTGCCAGCGCCGGCGGTTGGGGGACAGGGGGGTCACCCCTCCACTTT	CASAGGWGTGGSPLHF
TRBJ2-7	TRBV3-1/TRBV3-2	TRBD1	-	TGTGCCAGCAGCCAAGAGTTGCGGACAGGGGTTCGGGAGCAGTACTTC	CASSQELRTGVREQYF
TRBJ2-4	TRBV29-1	TRBD1	-	TGCAGCGTCGACGAACAGGGGGCAGGAAACATTCAGTACTTC	CSVDEQGAGNIQYF
TRBJ1-6	TRBV11-1	TRBD1	-	TGTGCCAGCTCAGGGGGCCCCGGCCCGGGGAATTCACCCCTCCACTTT	CASSGGPGPGNSPLHF
TRBJ1-5	TRBV1	-	-	TGCACCAGCAGCCAAGATGGGAGGGGGGTATCAAACAATCAGCCCCAGCATTTT	CTSSQDGRGVSNNQPQHF
TRBJ2-1	TRBV6-5	-	-	TGTGCCAGCAGTTACTCGAACAGGGAGCAGTTCTTC	CASSYSNREQFF
TRBJ1-1	TRBV6-1	TRBD1	-	TGTGCCAGCAGTGATCGGACAGGGGGCTACACTGAAGCTTTCTTT	CASSDRTGGYTEAFF
TRBJ2-1	TRBV5-1	TRBD1	-	TGCGCCAGCAGCTTGGGGACAGGGGAGGTTAATGAGCAGTTCTTC	CASSLGTGEVNEQFF
TRBJ2-1	TRBV11-2	TRBD2	-	TGTGCCAGCAGCTTAGTAGCGGGGGCTCCCAGTGAGCAGTTCTTC	CASSLVAGAPSEQFF
TRBJ2-1	TRBV30	TRBD2	-	TGTGCCTGGCGGACTAGCGGGATCAATGAGCAGTTCTTC	CAWRTSGINEQFF